Reported below is one T cell receptor (beta chain). Its antigen remains unidentified. These data originate in a study of chemoradiotherapy in HPV16-positive cancers. Libraries were prepared by immunoSEQ multiplex PCR; TCRdb keeps only in-frame clonotypes and omits some of them. The sample has around 30,000 clones, about 91% seen once; the top ten hold 20% to 25%. Overall study results and limits: Candidate HPV-specific clones and E7-related TCR motifs grew in tumor during treatment. Functional assays defining HPV-specific T cells used only two HPV16-positive patients.

Germline trimming cut 0 bases from V and 1 base from J; bases unmatched to any gene: 1. The length of the CDR3 is 17 residues. Germline values: CDR1 KGHSH, CDR2 LQKENI. Samples were taken several times over chemoradiotherapy. Sequenced here: blood, sampled from a patient who underwent chemoradiotherapy. The rearrangement uses TRBV18 and TRBJ2-2, with 11 positions matching TRBD2. The source is a human donor with HPV-associated anogenital cancer. The CDR3 protein is CASSPPGLAGNTGELFF. Written as DNA, the CDR3 is TGTGCCAGCTCACCACCCGGACTAGCGGGGAACACCGGGGAGCTGTTTTTT.